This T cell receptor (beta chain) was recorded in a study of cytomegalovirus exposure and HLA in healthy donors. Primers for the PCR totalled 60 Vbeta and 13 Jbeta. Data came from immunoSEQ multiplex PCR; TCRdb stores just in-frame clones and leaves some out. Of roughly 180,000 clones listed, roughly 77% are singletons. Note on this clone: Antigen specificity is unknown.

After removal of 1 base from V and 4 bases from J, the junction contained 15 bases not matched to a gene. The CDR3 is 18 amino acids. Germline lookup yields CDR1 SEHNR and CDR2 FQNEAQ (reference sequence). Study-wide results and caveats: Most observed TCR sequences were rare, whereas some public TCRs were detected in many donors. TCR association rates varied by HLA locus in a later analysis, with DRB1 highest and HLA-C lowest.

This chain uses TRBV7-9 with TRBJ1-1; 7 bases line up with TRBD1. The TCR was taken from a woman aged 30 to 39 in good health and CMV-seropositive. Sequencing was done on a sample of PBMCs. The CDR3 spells CASSLGTYTGAAGTEAFF. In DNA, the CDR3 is TGTGCCAGCAGCTTAGGGACCTACACAGGGGCCGCTGGCACTGAAGCTTTCTTT.